The 2 T cell receptor beta chains presented below share a single source sample, sequenced in a study of neurological immune-mediated disorders. A single record per CDR3 protein comes from TCRdb applying MiXCR to the 5' RACE reads. In the table there are around 30,000 distinct CDR3 sequences, about 1.4% of which are singletons. Source material: PBMCs. These receptors were taken from a woman aged 25-40 years with multiple sclerosis.

This clonotype was picked up many times. The rearrangement uses TRBV20-1 and TRBJ1-1; D not certain. This CDR3 spans 11 amino acids. Trimming shortened V by 3 bases and J by 9 bases, and 11 bases separated the two germline ends. Germline CDR1 reads DFQATT; CDR2 reads SNEGSKA (reference sequence). CDR3 sequence reads: CSASLGPKAFF. The CDR3 DNA follows: TGCAGTGCTAGTTTGGGCCCGAAAGCTTTCTTT.

This clonotype has ten or more counts. This chain connects TRBV5-1 to TRBJ1-1; D might be TRBD1 (6 bases). V was shortened by 0 bases and J by 5 bases, with 11 bases between the two germline ends. There are 14 residues in the CDR3. Germline V lookup: CDR1 SGHRS, CDR2 YFSETQ. CDR3 sequence reads: CASSLDTGRTEAFF. As DNA, the CDR3 is TGCGCCAGCAGCTTGGATACAGGGAGGACTGAAGCTTTCTTT.